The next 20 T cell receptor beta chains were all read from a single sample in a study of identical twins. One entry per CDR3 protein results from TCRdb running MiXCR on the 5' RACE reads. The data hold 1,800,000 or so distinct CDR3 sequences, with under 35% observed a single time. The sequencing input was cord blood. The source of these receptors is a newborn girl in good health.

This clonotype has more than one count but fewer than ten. The CDR3 bases are TGTGCCAGCAGCTCCGGGACAGGGTCGGGCGAGCAGTACTTC. The encoded protein is CASSSGTGSGEQYF. The chain joins TRBV7-2 to TRBJ2-7, with TRBD1 identical over 9 bases. CDR3 length: 14 residues. V shed 4 bases, J shed 6 bases, and the junction held 7 bases outside the gene matches. The V gene's germline CDR1 is SGHTA and CDR2 FQGNSA. The entire variable domain, with the rest obtained from reference TRBV7-2 and TRBJ2-7, is as follows: GAGVSQSPSNKVTEKGKDVELRCDPISGHTALYWYRQSLGQGLEFLIYFQGNSAPDKSGLPSDRFSAERTGGSVSTLTIQRTQQEDSAVYLCASSSGTGSGEQYFGPGTRLTVT.

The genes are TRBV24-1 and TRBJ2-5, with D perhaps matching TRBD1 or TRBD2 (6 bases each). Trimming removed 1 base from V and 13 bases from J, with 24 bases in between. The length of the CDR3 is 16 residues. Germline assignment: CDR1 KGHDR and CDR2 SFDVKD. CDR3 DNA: TGTGCCACCAGTGATTTAGGCGGAGGGGGATACAATGAGCGGTACTTC. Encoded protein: CATSDLGGGGYNERYF.

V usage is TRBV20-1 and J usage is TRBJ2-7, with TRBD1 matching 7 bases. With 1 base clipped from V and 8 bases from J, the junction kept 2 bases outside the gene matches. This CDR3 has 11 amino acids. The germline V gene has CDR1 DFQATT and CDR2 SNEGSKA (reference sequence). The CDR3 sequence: CSARGTGKQYF. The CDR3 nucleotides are TGCAGTGCTAGAGGGACAGGCAAGCAGTACTTC.

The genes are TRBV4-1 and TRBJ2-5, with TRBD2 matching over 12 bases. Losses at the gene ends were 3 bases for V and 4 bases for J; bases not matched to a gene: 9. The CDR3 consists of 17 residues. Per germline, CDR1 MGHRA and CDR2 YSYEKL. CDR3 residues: CASSQQKPGLAGETQYF. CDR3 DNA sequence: TGCGCCAGCAGCCAGCAAAAACCGGGACTAGCGGGAGAGACCCAGTACTTC.

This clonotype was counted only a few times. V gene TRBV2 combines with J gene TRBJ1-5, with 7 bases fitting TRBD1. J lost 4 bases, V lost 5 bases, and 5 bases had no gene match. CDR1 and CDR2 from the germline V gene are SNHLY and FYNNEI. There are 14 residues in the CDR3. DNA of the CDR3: TGTGCCAGCAGTCAGCCGGGACAGAATCAGCCCCAGCATTTT. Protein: CASSQPGQNQPQHF.

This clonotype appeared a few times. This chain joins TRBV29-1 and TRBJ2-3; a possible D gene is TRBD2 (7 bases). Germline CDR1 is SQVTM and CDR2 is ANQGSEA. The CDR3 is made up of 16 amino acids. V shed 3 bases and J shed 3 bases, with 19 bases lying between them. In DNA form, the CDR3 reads TGCAGCGTTGACCTCATCCCGGGGGGCAGGACAGATACGCAGTATTTT. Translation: CSVDLIPGGRTDTQYF.

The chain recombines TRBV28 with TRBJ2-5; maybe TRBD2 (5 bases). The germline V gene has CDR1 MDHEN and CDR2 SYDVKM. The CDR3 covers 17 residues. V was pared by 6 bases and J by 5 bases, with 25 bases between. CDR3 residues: CASSDPLIRGLGETQYF. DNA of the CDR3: TGTGCCAGCAGCGATCCGCTTATTCGGGGATTAGGGGAGACCCAGTACTTC.

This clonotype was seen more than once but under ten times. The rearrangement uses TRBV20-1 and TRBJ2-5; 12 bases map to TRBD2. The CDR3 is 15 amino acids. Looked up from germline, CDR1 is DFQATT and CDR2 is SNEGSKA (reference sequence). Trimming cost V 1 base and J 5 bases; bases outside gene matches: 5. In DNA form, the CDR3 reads TGCAGTGCTAGAGGACTAGCGGGAGCGCTGGAGACCCAGTACTTC. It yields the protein CSARGLAGALETQYF.

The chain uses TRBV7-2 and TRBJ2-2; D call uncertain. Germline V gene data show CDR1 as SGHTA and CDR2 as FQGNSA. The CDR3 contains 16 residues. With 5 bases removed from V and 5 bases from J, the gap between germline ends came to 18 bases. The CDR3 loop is CASSPRPLPGTGELFF. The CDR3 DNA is TGTGCCAGCAGCCCGAGGCCTCTCCCTGGAACCGGGGAGCTGTTTTTT. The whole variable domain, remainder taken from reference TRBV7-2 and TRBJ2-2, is GAGVSQSPSNKVTEKGKDVELRCDPISGHTALYWYRQSLGQGLEFLIYFQGNSAPDKSGLPSDRFSAERTGGSVSTLTIQRTQQEDSAVYLCASSPRPLPGTGELFFGEGSRLTVL.

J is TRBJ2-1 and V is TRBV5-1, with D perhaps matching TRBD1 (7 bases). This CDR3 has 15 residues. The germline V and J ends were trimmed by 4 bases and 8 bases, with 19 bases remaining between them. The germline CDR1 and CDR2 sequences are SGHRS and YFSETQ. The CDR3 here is CASSAGQFGLDEQFF. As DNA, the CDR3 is TGCGCCAGCAGCGCGGGACAGTTTGGCCTTGATGAGCAGTTCTTC.

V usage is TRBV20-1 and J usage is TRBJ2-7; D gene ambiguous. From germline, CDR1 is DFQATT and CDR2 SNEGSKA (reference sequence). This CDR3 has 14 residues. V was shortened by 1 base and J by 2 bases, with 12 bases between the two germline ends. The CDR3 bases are TGCAGTGCTAGAGGAAGACATAGCCCCTACGAGCAGTACTTC. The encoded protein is CSARGRHSPYEQYF.

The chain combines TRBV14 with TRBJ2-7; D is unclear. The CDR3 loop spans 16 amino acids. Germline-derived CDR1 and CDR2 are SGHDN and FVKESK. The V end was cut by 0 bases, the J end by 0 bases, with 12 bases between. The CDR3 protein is CASSQDPRRSSYEQYF. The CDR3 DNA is TGTGCCAGCAGCCAAGATCCAAGACGTAGCTCCTACGAGCAGTACTTC.

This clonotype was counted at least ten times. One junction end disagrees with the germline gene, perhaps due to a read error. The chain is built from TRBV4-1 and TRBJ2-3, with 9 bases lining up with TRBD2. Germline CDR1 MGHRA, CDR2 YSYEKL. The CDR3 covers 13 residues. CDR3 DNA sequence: TGTGCCAGCAGCCAAGCGGGAGGAGATACGCAGTATTTT. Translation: CASSQAGGDTQYF.

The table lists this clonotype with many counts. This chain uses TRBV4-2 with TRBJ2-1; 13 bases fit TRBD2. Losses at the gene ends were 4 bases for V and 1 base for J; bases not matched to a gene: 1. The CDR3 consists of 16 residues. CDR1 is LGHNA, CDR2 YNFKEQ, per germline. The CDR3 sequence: CASSRLAGGSYNEQFF. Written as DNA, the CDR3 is TGTGCCAGCAGCCGACTAGCGGGGGGATCCTACAATGAGCAGTTCTTC.

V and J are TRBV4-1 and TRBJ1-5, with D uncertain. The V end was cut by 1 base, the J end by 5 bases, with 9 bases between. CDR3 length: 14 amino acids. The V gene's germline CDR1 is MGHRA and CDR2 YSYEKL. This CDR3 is CASSQAGSDQPQHF. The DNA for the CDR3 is TGCGCCAGCAGCCAAGCTGGGAGTGATCAGCCCCAGCATTTT.

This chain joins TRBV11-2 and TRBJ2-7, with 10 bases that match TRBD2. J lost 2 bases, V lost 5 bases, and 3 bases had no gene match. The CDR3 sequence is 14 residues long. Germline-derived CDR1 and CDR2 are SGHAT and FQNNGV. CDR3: CASSGTSEPYEQYF. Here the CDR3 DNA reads TGTGCCAGCAGCGGGACTAGCGAACCCTACGAGCAGTACTTC.

The DNA of the CDR3 is TGTGCCAGCAGCTTAGAAAGCGGGGGGGCCTATGAGCAGTTCTTC. Its translation: CASSLESGGAYEQFF. This chain links TRBV7-6 with TRBJ2-1, with 10 bases aligning to TRBD2. Germline V gene sequence: CDR1 SGHVS, CDR2 FNYEAQ. The CDR3 extends over 15 amino acids. V gave up 1 base and J gave up 8 bases; unmatched junction bases: 5. Full variable domain (outside the CDR3, taken from reference TRBV7-6 and TRBJ2-1): GAGVSQSPRYKVTKRGQDVALRCDPISGHVSLYWYRQALGQGPEFLTYFNYEAQQDKSGLPNDRFSAERPEGSISTLTIQRTEQRDSAMYRCASSLESGGAYEQFFGPGTRLTVL.

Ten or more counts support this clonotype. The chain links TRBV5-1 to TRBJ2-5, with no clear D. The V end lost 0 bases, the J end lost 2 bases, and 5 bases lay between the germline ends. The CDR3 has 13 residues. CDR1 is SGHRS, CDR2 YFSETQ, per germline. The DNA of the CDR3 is TGCGCCAGCAGCTTGGAAAAACAAGAGACCCAGTACTTC. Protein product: CASSLEKQETQYF.

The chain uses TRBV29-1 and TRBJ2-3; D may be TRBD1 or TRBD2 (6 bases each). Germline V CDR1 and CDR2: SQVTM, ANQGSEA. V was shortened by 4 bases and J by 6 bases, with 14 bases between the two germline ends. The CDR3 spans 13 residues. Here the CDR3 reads CSVGPGGPDTQYF. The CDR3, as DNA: TGCAGCGTTGGCCCCGGGGGCCCGGATACGCAGTATTTT.

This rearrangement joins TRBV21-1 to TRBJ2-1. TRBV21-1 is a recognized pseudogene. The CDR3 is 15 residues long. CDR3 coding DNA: TGTGCCAGCAGCAAAATGACGGTCACCTACAATGAGCAGTTCTTC. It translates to CASSKMTVTYNEQFF.